These 12 T cell receptor beta chains came from one sample sequenced in a study of CD8 T cells in ankylosing spondylitis (dated by TCRdb to the late 2010s). The library was produced with 5' RACE. Instrument used: Illumina HiSeq 2500. TCRdb reworked the public reads: Q25 trimming with fastp, MiXCR clone assembly, productive beta chains retained. All rows with the same CDR3 protein become a single entry with the most common DNA and genes. Counted in this sample were some 340,000 distinct CDR3 sequences; about 15% of them appeared once. The ten largest make up 0.85% to 1.4% of the sample. The specimen was blood, either unsorted or a sorted T cell fraction (not recorded which). These receptors were obtained from a male donor with ankylosing spondylitis or in good health (not recorded which).

This clonotype was recorded at least ten times. This rearrangement joins TRBV5-1 to TRBJ2-2; 11 nucleotides match TRBD2. Germline V CDR1 and CDR2: SGHRS, YFSETQ. The CDR3 runs to 14 residues. Trimming took 4 bases from V and 5 from J; bases not matched to a gene: 1. The CDR3 here is CASSRLAGTGELFF. The DNA of the CDR3 is TGCGCCAGCAGCCGACTAGCGGGGACCGGGGAGCTGTTTTTT.

CDR3 nucleotide sequence: TGTGCCACCGATTCCGAATTCCAGGGCGAGCAGTACTTC. It codes for CATDSEFQGEQYF. This sequence joins TRBV24-1 and TRBJ2-7; D is possibly TRBD1 (5 bases). The CDR3 contains 13 residues. Germline lookup yields CDR1 KGHDR and CDR2 SFDVKD. The ends were cut back, 9 bases at V and 6 bases at J, with 17 bases in the middle.

The chain is built from TRBV5-6 and TRBJ1-3; no clear D. V lost 2 bases and J 0 bases, leaving 12 bases between the germline ends. CDR3 length: 16 amino acids. CDR1 and CDR2 from the germline V gene are SGHDT and YYEEEE. The CDR3 DNA sequence: TGTGCCAGCAGCTTTCGGATTCCTTCCTCTGGAAACACCATATATTTT. It specifies CASSFRIPSSGNTIYF.

V is TRBV7-9 and J is TRBJ1-1, with D possibly TRBD1 on 6 matching bases. Trimming shortened V by 6 bases and J by 3 bases, and 14 bases separated the two germline ends. Germline assignment: CDR1 SEHNR and CDR2 FQNEAQ (reference sequence). The CDR3 length is 14 residues. The CDR3, as DNA: TGTGCCAGCAGAATAGGAGAGGGGGACACTGAAGCTTTCTTT. Translating it yields CASRIGEGDTEAFF.

The genes are TRBV20-1 and TRBJ2-1; D may be TRBD1 (7 bases). V was trimmed by 3 bases and J by 4 bases, leaving 13 bases between them. The CDR3 is made up of 14 amino acids. Germline V gene data show CDR1 as DFQATT and CDR2 as SNEGSKA (reference sequence). In DNA form, the CDR3 reads TGCAGTGCTAGGGAGGGCAGGGGGTACAATGAGCAGTTCTTC. It encodes CSAREGRGYNEQFF.

The V call is TRBV9, the J call TRBJ2-1; 9 positions agree with TRBD2. The V gene end was trimmed by 3 bases and the J gene end by 15 bases; junction bases not matched to a gene: 13. The CDR3 loop spans 14 amino acids. Germline-derived CDR1 and CDR2 are SGDLS and YYNGEE. For the CDR3, the DNA is TGTGCCAGCAGCGCAATTAGACCGGGACTAGCTCCGTTCTTC. Protein: CASSAIRPGLAPFF.

The rearrangement uses TRBV12-3 or TRBV12-4 and TRBJ2-3; 7 bases are a match to TRBD1. V gave up 5 bases and J gave up 4 bases; unmatched junction bases: 6. This CDR3 spans 14 amino acids. CDR3 bases: TGTGCCAGCAGTCCACAGGGGACGCCAGATACGCAGTATTTT. Translating it yields CASSPQGTPDTQYF.

At least ten counts were recorded for this clonotype. The chain employs TRBV5-1 and TRBJ1-4; possible D gene TRBD1, 5 bases. Germline V gives CDR1 SGHRS, CDR2 YFSETQ. CDR3 size: 13 residues. Trimming took off 3 bases at V and 5 bases at J, with 8 bases between the two ends. For the CDR3, the DNA is TGCGCCAGCAGCTCCGGGGCCAATGAAAAACTGTTTTTT. It is translated as CASSSGANEKLFF.

The rearrangement joins TRBV29-1 to TRBJ1-2, with a possible D match to TRBD1 (6 bases). V lost 4 bases and J 10 bases, leaving 19 bases between the germline ends. The CDR3 runs 13 residues. The germline V gene encodes CDR1 SQVTM and CDR2 ANQGSEA. As DNA, the CDR3 is TGCAGCGTTGGTAGGGATACAGGGCGGGACTACACCTTC. Its translation is CSVGRDTGRDYTF.

The V call is TRBV7-2, the J call TRBJ1-6; 7 bases are shared with TRBD1. CDR1 and CDR2 (germline): SGHTA, FQGNSA. This CDR3 comprises 14 residues. V lost 4 bases, J lost 9 bases, and 6 bases stayed unmatched. The CDR3 protein is CASSSDRLASPLHF. The CDR3 nucleotides are TGTGCCAGCAGCTCGGACAGGCTGGCTTCACCCCTCCACTTT.

This clonotype was seen ten or more times. The chain employs TRBV5-1 and TRBJ1-1, with TRBD1 as a possible D gene (5 bases). Germline values: CDR1 SGHRS, CDR2 YFSETQ. Trimming stripped 0 bases from V and 3 bases from J, with 9 bases between. CDR3 length equals 14 residues. The CDR3 spells CASSLVRGDTEAFF. Here the CDR3 DNA reads TGCGCCAGCAGCTTGGTACGGGGCGACACTGAAGCTTTCTTT.

V usage is TRBV15 and J usage is TRBJ1-5; D is perhaps TRBD1 (6 bases). In germline, CDR1 is LNHNV, CDR2 YYDKDF (reference sequence). This CDR3 is 16 amino acids long. V dropped 0 bases and J dropped 3 bases, with 12 bases sitting between them. The CDR3 here is CATSRDLDRSNQPQHF. DNA of the CDR3: TGTGCCACCAGCAGAGATCTGGACAGATCCAATCAGCCCCAGCATTTT. The full variable domain, completed using reference TRBV15 and TRBJ1-5, is DAMVIQNPRYQVTQFGKPVTLSCSQTLNHNVMYWYQQKSSQAPKLLFHYYDKDFNNEADTPDNFQSRRPNTSFCFLDIRSPGLGDTAMYLCATSRDLDRSNQPQHFGDGTRLSIL.